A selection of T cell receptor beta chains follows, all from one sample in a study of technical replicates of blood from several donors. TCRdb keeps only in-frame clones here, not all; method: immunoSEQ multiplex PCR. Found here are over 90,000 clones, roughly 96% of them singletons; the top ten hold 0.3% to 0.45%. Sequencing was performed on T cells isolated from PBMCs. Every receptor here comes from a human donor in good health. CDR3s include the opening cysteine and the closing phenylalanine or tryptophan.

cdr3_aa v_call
CASSQVGRGYEQYF TRBV4-2
CSVEDRTSAHNEQFF TRBV29-1
CASSLTGHSTDTQYF TRBV7-9
CASSVGQDEGDIQYF TRBV9
CASSLREATEAFF TRBV27
CASSFDLAGGTDTQYF TRBV5-6
CAIRAGLINEQFF TRBV11-2
CASSILSSTGAEAFF TRBV19
CASSRKIRGRRFVNAFF TRBV28
CASRDNWGYEQYF TRBV27
CASSIAGFGTGELFF TRBV19
CASSLASGDHGYTF TRBV7-2
CASRGSATPNSNTGELFF TRBV5-1
CASSNNRLYGYTF TRBV6-5
CASSILQGGAFF TRBV19
CASSISGSSEQFF TRBV9
CASSVVASHQETQYF TRBV19
CASSQGAVTDTQYF TRBV7-3
CAWSSGTSVYEQYF TRBV30
CASNRGVNTEAFF TRBV6-5
CASSFFSGDEETQYF TRBV27
CASSPLERYEQYF TRBV18
CASSWRDRTFEAFF TRBV27
CASSPGTSGIQETQYF TRBV13
CASSLVAGVMYNEQFF TRBV7-2
CASSRSAVAGLSYEQYF TRBV4-1
CASSLRTRDYEQYF TRBV7-9
CASSVIPGTGKGAEAFF TRBV9
CASGQITGELFF TRBV7-3
CASRQGIDYGYTF TRBV6-1
CASSNQYSIPGNTIYF TRBV19
CASMTGGYEQYF TRBV19
CASRPGQGASYTF TRBV6-5
CASSSRGRTGELFF TRBV19
CASSQDSSGGLEQYF TRBV4-1
CASSLVSGTFSYEQYF TRBV5-1
CASSRGGVATNEKLFF TRBV9
CASSRSSGGAFYEQYF TRBV9
CASSLATLNEQFF TRBV7-8
CASSLGVFGGKSYNEQFF TRBV13
CASSKRGFDYGYTF TRBV21-1
CASSLSMRELYNEQFF TRBV27
CASSLQGGGVYEQYF TRBV11-2
CASSLGLAGVGETQYF TRBV7-9
CASSDLRGYNEQFF TRBV2
CAEREPDTQYF TRBV4-3
CAISEDGRGVFYGYTF TRBV10-3
CASSIQGYNEQFF TRBV19
CSVRYLGSTEAFF TRBV29-1
CASSLSLSKNTEAFF TRBV28
CASQISSNQPQHF TRBV6-5